These 14 T cell receptor beta chains originate from one sample sequenced in a study of blood T cell repertoires in COVID-19. Sequencing used immunoSEQ multiplex PCR; TCRdb keeps in-frame clones, though not all of them. Here the sample spans 50,000 to 80,000 clones, about 70% being singletons. The sequenced sample consisted of peripheral blood. The receptors shown here come from a human donor in a cohort sampled during active COVID-19.

This clone was found a few times. The chain has TRBV5-1 and TRBJ2-1; the D gene is possibly TRBD1 (5 bases). The CDR3 runs 14 residues. The ends were cut back, 0 bases at V and 3 bases at J, with 7 bases in the middle. Germline V gene lookup returns CDR1 SGHRS and CDR2 YFSETQ. CDR3 sequence reads: CASSLGDSYNEQFF. For the CDR3, the DNA is TGCGCCAGCAGCTTGGGAGACAGCTACAATGAGCAGTTCTTC.

The sample holds one count of this clone. This chain links TRBV24-1 with TRBJ2-1; TRBD2 matches at 11 bases. The V gene's germline CDR1 is KGHDR and CDR2 SFDVKD. With V trimmed by 4 bases and J by 10 bases, 2 bases remained unmatched. The CDR3 consists of 13 residues. The CDR3 nucleotides read TGTGCCACCAGTGAACGGACTAGCGGGGAGCAGTTCTTC. The encoded protein is CATSERTSGEQFF.

This clone was counted at least ten times. The rearrangement links TRBV19 to TRBJ1-1, with a possible D match to TRBD1 (5 bases). This CDR3 spans 11 amino acids. Looked up from germline, CDR1 is LNHDA and CDR2 is SQIVND (reference sequence). V lost 7 bases to trimming and J lost 4 bases, with 7 bases between them. The CDR3 sequence: CASKGVTEAFF. The CDR3 nucleotides are TGTGCCAGTAAAGGGGTCACTGAAGCTTTCTTT.

This rearrangement joins TRBV29-1 to TRBJ1-3, with D possibly being TRBD1 (6 bases). CDR3 length: 14 amino acids. Trimming shortened V by 3 bases and J by 0 bases, and 9 bases separated the two germline ends. Looked up from germline, CDR1 is SQVTM and CDR2 is ANQGSEA. Here the CDR3 reads CSVDQQGSGNTIYF. CDR3 DNA: TGCAGCGTTGACCAACAGGGCTCTGGAAACACCATATATTTT. Looking up the rest from reference TRBV29-1 and TRBJ1-3 gives the full variable domain: SAVISQKPSRDICQRGTSLTIQCQVDSQVTMMFWYRQQPGQSLTLIATANQGSEATYESGFVIDKFPISRPNLTFSTLTVSNMSPEDSSIYLCSVDQQGSGNTIYFGEGSWLTVV.

The chain has TRBV29-1 and TRBJ2-1, with 11 positions matching TRBD2. V shed 6 bases, J shed 6 bases, and the junction held 10 bases outside the gene matches. The CDR3 totals 15 residues. CDR1 and CDR2 (germline): SQVTM, ANQGSEA. This chain's CDR3 is CSVAPLAGASNEQFF. CDR3 nucleotide sequence: TGCAGCGTGGCCCCACTAGCGGGGGCTTCCAATGAGCAGTTCTTC.

The chain recombines TRBV5-1 with TRBJ2-5; 11 positions match TRBD2. The V and J ends lost 4 bases and 1 base, in that order; junction bases with no gene match: 6. Germline loops: CDR1 SGHRS, CDR2 YFSETQ. The CDR3 loop spans 16 amino acids. In nucleotides, the CDR3 is TGCGCCAGCAGCGGGCTAGCGGGGGGCATCCAAGAGACCCAGTACTTC. Amino acid sequence: CASSGLAGGIQETQYF.

Only one count was recorded for this clone. The J gene is TRBJ2-3, the V gene TRBV5-1, with a tentative D call TRBD1 (5 bases). The CDR3 consists of 14 residues. Between the trimmed V and J ends, which lost 4 bases and 4 bases, there was a span of 13 bases. Germline-derived CDR1 and CDR2 are SGHRS and YFSETQ. CDR3 sequence: CASSPGPAPDTQYF. In DNA, the CDR3 is TGCGCCAGCAGCCCAGGGCCAGCCCCAGATACGCAGTATTTT.

In this sample, this clone turned up a few times. CDR3 nucleotide sequence: TGTGCCAGCAGCCAAGCTAGCGGGGGATTCCAAGAGACCCAGTACTTC. Encoded protein: CASSQASGGFQETQYF. The gene calls are TRBV4-2 and TRBJ2-5, with 10 bases fitting TRBD2. This CDR3 contains 16 residues. CDR1 is LGHNA and CDR2 is YNFKEQ in the germline V gene. Unmatched junction bases numbered 3, after V lost 1 base and J lost 1 base.

About this clone itself: The identical CDR3 is also encoded by other nucleotide sequences in the sample. The chain joins TRBV7-9 to TRBJ1-4, with 9 nucleotides matching TRBD1. CDR1 and CDR2 (germline): SEHNR, FQNEAQ (reference sequence). J lost 6 bases, V lost 1 base, and 0 bases had no gene match. CDR3 size: 14 residues. CDR3 region: CASSLGTGDEKLFF. The CDR3 DNA reads TGTGCCAGCAGCTTAGGGACAGGGGATGAAAAACTGTTTTTT.

The chain links TRBV7-8 to TRBJ2-1, with D possibly being TRBD2 (7 bases). There are 15 residues in the CDR3. V lost 5 bases, J lost 8 bases, and 19 bases lay in between. Germline-derived CDR1 and CDR2 are SGHVS and FQNEAQ. The CDR3, as DNA: TGTGCCAGCAGCCTGCGGGGGCAGGGGTCTGATGAGCAGTTCTTC. Protein: CASSLRGQGSDEQFF.

The chain carries TRBV14 and TRBJ2-3, with D perhaps TRBD2 (5 bases). Trimming left V 2 bases short and J 6 bases short, with 18 bases between. CDR1 and CDR2 (germline): SGHDN, FVKESK. The CDR3 runs to 16 residues. The CDR3 bases are TGTGCCAGCAGCCAATTAGGAGGCTCTTTCGGGGATACGCAGTATTTT. Protein sequence: CASSQLGGSFGDTQYF.

The rearrangement joins TRBV5-4 to TRBJ2-1, with a possible D match to TRBD1 (6 bases). The germline CDR1 and CDR2 sequences are SGHNT and YYREEE (reference sequence). V lost 0 bases, J lost 8 bases, and 18 bases lay in between. The CDR3 loop spans 16 amino acids. The CDR3 loop reads CASSLAGRGWGYEQFF. CDR3 sequence (DNA): TGTGCCAGCAGCTTGGCCGGAAGGGGGTGGGGGTATGAGCAGTTCTTC. Full variable domain (missing parts from reference TRBV5-4 and TRBJ2-1): ETGVTQSPTHLIKTRGQQVTLRCSSQSGHNTVSWYQQALGQGPQFIFQYYREEENGRGNFPPRFSGLQFPNYSSELNVNALELDDSALYLCASSLAGRGWGYEQFFGPGTRLTVL.

The chain recombines TRBV7-8 with TRBJ1-1; D uncertain. CDR1 and CDR2 (germline): SGHVS, FQNEAQ. CDR3 length equals 15 residues. V gave up 1 base and J gave up 1 base, with 10 bases separating them. The CDR3 sequence is CASSLEGGENTEAFF. The CDR3 DNA is TGTGCCAGCAGCTTAGAGGGCGGGGAGAACACTGAAGCTTTCTTT.

The chain recombines TRBV4-2 with TRBJ2-5, with D possibly matching TRBD2 (7 bases). The germline V gene has CDR1 LGHNA and CDR2 YNFKEQ. The V end was cut by 1 base, the J end by 1 base, with 10 bases between. The CDR3 loop spans 15 amino acids. This CDR3 reads CASSQGGGVQETQYF. For the CDR3, the DNA is TGTGCCAGCAGCCAAGGCGGGGGCGTCCAAGAGACCCAGTACTTC.